Listed below are T cell receptor beta chains from one sample, sequenced in a study of blood T cell repertoires in COVID-19. The protocol was immunoSEQ multiplex PCR, while the TCRdb copy is restricted to in-frame clones and leaves out a portion. The data hold under 200,000 clones, with roughly four fifths observed a single time. The sequenced material came from peripheral blood. The receptors shown here come from an elderly woman with COVID-19, enrolled during active disease. Each CDR3 is given with its conserved first and last residue. Each record gives: CDR3 DNA, CDR3 protein, clone size, D gene, J gene, V gene. D genes are given only for firm matches. Clone size appears in some rows only: once, few, many, or a class for an expanded clone.

CDR3nt: TGTGCCAGTAGTACAATCGACCCGAGACAGGGTGAGGGCTACACCTTC; CDR3aa: CASSTIDPRQGEGYTF; abundance: few; d_gene: TRBD1; j_gene: TRBJ1-2; v_gene: TRBV19
CDR3nt: TGTGCCAGCAGTCATGGGACAGGGCCCCCATACAATGAGCAGTTCTTC; CDR3aa: CASSHGTGPPYNEQFF; abundance: .; d_gene: TRBD1; j_gene: TRBJ2-1; v_gene: TRBV11-3
CDR3nt: TGTGCCAGCAGCCCCCAAGTTAGCGGGGCCCAGCTGTTCTTC; CDR3aa: CASSPQVSGAQLFF; abundance: .; d_gene: TRBD2; j_gene: TRBJ2-1; v_gene: TRBV9
CDR3nt: TGTGCCAGCAGTCAAGAGGACAGCACTGAAGCTTTCTTT; CDR3aa: CASSQEDSTEAFF; abundance: .; d_gene: .; j_gene: TRBJ1-1; v_gene: TRBV2
CDR3nt: TGTGCCAGCAGTTACGACACGGAAAGTTACGAGCAGTACTTC; CDR3aa: CASSYDTESYEQYF; abundance: once; d_gene: .; j_gene: TRBJ2-7; v_gene: TRBV6-5
CDR3nt: TGTGCCAGCAGCGGGCAGGGCAACGAGCAGTACTTC; CDR3aa: CASSGQGNEQYF; abundance: .; d_gene: .; j_gene: TRBJ2-7; v_gene: TRBV6-5
CDR3nt: TGTGCCAGCAGCTGGACAGGACGGGGCCCCCCTGGGACAGATACGCAGTATTTT; CDR3aa: CASSWTGRGPPGTDTQYF; abundance: .; d_gene: TRBD1; j_gene: TRBJ2-3; v_gene: TRBV5-8
CDR3nt: TGTGCCAGCAGTTTTCAGGGGCTTGCCCAGCATTTT; CDR3aa: CASSFQGLAQHF; abundance: .; d_gene: .; j_gene: TRBJ1-5; v_gene: TRBV28
CDR3nt: TGTGCCAGCAGCCAATACCGGGACAAGAATGGCTACACCTTC; CDR3aa: CASSQYRDKNGYTF; abundance: .; d_gene: .; j_gene: TRBJ1-2; v_gene: TRBV7-2
CDR3nt: TGTGCCACCAGTGATCAAGGGGGAGACAGCACAGATACGCAGTATTTT; CDR3aa: CATSDQGGDSTDTQYF; abundance: .; d_gene: .; j_gene: TRBJ2-3; v_gene: TRBV24-1
CDR3nt: TGTGCCACCAGTGCCCCCACGGGCGGGAGTGGGAACACCGGGGAGCTGTTTTTT; CDR3aa: CATSAPTGGSGNTGELFF; abundance: few; d_gene: TRBD2; j_gene: TRBJ2-2; v_gene: TRBV24-1
CDR3nt: TGCGCCAGCAATCGGGAGTCAGATACGCAGTATTTT; CDR3aa: CASNRESDTQYF; abundance: .; d_gene: .; j_gene: TRBJ2-3; v_gene: TRBV5-1
CDR3nt: TGTGCCAGCATCCGACTAGCGGCTAATGAGCAGTTCTTC; CDR3aa: CASIRLAANEQFF; abundance: .; d_gene: TRBD2; j_gene: TRBJ2-1; v_gene: TRBV27
CDR3nt: TGTGCCAGCAGTTTACAGGGAAAAGAGACCCAGTACTTC; CDR3aa: CASSLQGKETQYF; abundance: .; d_gene: .; j_gene: TRBJ2-5; v_gene: TRBV12-3/TRBV12-4
CDR3nt: TGTGCCAGCAGCAAAGGAACGGGGGCAGTATTGAGTGGCAGGGGGAATCAGCCCCAGCATTTT; CDR3aa: CASSKGTGAVLSGRGNQPQHF; abundance: .; d_gene: .; j_gene: TRBJ1-5; v_gene: TRBV21-1
CDR3nt: TGTGCCAGCAGGCGAGAGGGTTTGACCACCGGGGAGCTGTTTTTT; CDR3aa: CASRREGLTTGELFF; abundance: .; d_gene: .; j_gene: TRBJ2-2; v_gene: TRBV7-6
CDR3nt: TGTACCAGCAGCTTAGCGGTCCGAACTACTCCTACCGGGGAGCTGTTTTTT; CDR3aa: CTSSLAVRTTPTGELFF; abundance: .; d_gene: .; j_gene: TRBJ2-2; v_gene: TRBV7-3
CDR3nt: TGTGCCAGCAGCCCGTCCAGGGATGACACTGAAGCTTTCTTT; CDR3aa: CASSPSRDDTEAFF; abundance: .; d_gene: .; j_gene: TRBJ1-1; v_gene: TRBV7-9
CDR3nt: TGCGCCAGCAGCCTCCCACAGGGGAACACTGAAGCTTTCTTT; CDR3aa: CASSLPQGNTEAFF; abundance: .; d_gene: .; j_gene: TRBJ1-1; v_gene: TRBV5-1
CDR3nt: TGTGCCTGGAGTGCTGGGCGGGGGGGTTTTGCAGATACGCAGTATTTT; CDR3aa: CAWSAGRGGFADTQYF; abundance: once; d_gene: TRBD2; j_gene: TRBJ2-3; v_gene: TRBV30
CDR3nt: TGTGCCAGCAGCGTAGGGACAGGGGTTGGGGGTACTGAAGCTTTCTTT; CDR3aa: CASSVGTGVGGTEAFF; abundance: .; d_gene: TRBD1; j_gene: TRBJ1-1; v_gene: TRBV9
CDR3nt: TGTGCCAGCAGAACCGGACTAGCGGGGGGATACGAGCAGTACTTC; CDR3aa: CASRTGLAGGYEQYF; abundance: .; d_gene: TRBD2; j_gene: TRBJ2-7; v_gene: TRBV5-5
CDR3nt: TGTGCCAGCAGCTCGCGGGACTTCTCCTACGAGCAGTACTTC; CDR3aa: CASSSRDFSYEQYF; abundance: .; d_gene: .; j_gene: TRBJ2-7; v_gene: TRBV9
CDR3nt: TGTGCTAGTGGCCGAGACAGCGTATATGGCTACACCTTC; CDR3aa: CASGRDSVYGYTF; abundance: once; d_gene: .; j_gene: TRBJ1-2; v_gene: TRBV12-5
CDR3nt: TGTGCCATCAGTGAGTCGGGTAGCGTTACTAGCACAGATACGCAGTATTTT; CDR3aa: CAISESGSVTSTDTQYF; abundance: .; d_gene: .; j_gene: TRBJ2-3; v_gene: TRBV10-3
CDR3nt: TGTGCCAGCTCAATGACCAGGGGCGGCGATGAAGCTTTCTTT; CDR3aa: CASSMTRGGDEAFF; abundance: .; d_gene: .; j_gene: TRBJ1-1; v_gene: TRBV18